The TCR beta chain described here comes from a study of human T cells and chemical hapten exposure. Study-level points and caveats: Versus controls, expanded TCRs had significantly more large CDR3 similarity clusters.

The time point here: patch test 2, 6 weeks after DPC sensitization. Treatment here: therapeutic diphenylcyclopropenone sensitization with weekly scalp DPC. Germline CDR1 is SGDLS and CDR2 is YYNGEE. Trimming removed 4 bases at V and 5 bases at J, with 12 bases between. CDR3 length: 13 residues. A single record per CDR3 protein comes from TCRdb applying MiXCR to the RACE reads. This table has about 73,000 distinct CDR3 sequences, 7.5% to 9.5% appearing once. This clonotype was detected many times. The target antigen is unknown. The clonotype was recovered from a woman aged 50 to 60 with alopecia areata. Some clones in this sample may be carry-over from other donors' samples. V is TRBV9 and J is TRBJ1-1, with D tentatively TRBD1 (5 bases). Sequencing used whole blood, obtained in connection with sensitization to the hapten diphenylcyclopropenone (DPC). This CDR3 reads CASSLIGGTEAFF. CDR3 DNA sequence: TGTGCCAGCAGCCTGATCGGGGGAACTGAAGCTTTCTTT.